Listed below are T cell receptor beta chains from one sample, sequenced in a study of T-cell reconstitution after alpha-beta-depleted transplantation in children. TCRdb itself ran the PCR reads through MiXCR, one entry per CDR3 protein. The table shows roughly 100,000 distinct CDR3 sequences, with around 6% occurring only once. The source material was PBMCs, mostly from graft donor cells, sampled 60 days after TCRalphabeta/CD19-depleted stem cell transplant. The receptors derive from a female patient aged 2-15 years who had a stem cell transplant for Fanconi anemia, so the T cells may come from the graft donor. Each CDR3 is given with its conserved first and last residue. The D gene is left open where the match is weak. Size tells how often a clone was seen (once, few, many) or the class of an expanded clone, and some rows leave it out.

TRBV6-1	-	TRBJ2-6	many	TGTGCCAGCGATACAGGGCCCCTTGGGGCCAACGTCCTGACTTTC	CASDTGPLGANVLTF
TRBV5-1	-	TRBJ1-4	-	TGCGCCAGCAGCTTATCCGGGACACCGAATGAAAAACTGTTTTTT	CASSLSGTPNEKLFF
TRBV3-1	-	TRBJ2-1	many	TGTGCCAGCAGCCAAGATTACTTAAACGGTGAGCAGTTCTTC	CASSQDYLNGEQFF
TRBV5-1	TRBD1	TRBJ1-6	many	TGCGCCAGCAGCATCGACAGGGGGCCCTCACCCCTCCACTTT	CASSIDRGPSPLHF
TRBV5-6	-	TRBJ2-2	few	TGTGCCAGCAGCTTGGTTACGGGGTCTAACACCGGGGAGCTGTTTTTT	CASSLVTGSNTGELFF
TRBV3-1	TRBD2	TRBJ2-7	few	TGTGCCAGCAGCCAAGAAATGAGTCGGGAGGAAATAACCGAGCAGTACTTC	CASSQEMSREEITEQYF
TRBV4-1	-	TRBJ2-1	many	TGCGCCAGCAGCCTAGATTCTTTGACTAGATTCTACAATGAGCAGTTCTTC	CASSLDSLTRFYNEQFF
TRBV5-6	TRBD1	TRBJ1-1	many	TGTGCCAGCAGCTGGGGACAGAATGAAGCTTTCTTT	CASSWGQNEAFF
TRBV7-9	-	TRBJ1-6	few	TGTGCCAGCAGCCCGCCTACAGGGAGGAATTCACCCCTCCACTTT	CASSPPTGRNSPLHF
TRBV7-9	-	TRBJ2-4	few	TGTGCCAGCAGCTCCGGGACATATGAAACGGGCCAGTACTTC	CASSSGTYETGQYF
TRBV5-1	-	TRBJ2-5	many	TGCGCCAGCAGCTTGGAAGGAGCTGGGACCCAGTACTTC	CASSLEGAGTQYF
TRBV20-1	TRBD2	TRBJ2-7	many	TGCAGTGCTGCCAGCGGGGGCTACTACGAGCAGTACTTC	CSAASGGYYEQYF
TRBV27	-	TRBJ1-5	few	TGTGCCAGCAGTTTATTGGGGGTAGGTCAGCCCCAGCATTTT	CASSLLGVGQPQHF
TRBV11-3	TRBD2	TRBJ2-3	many	TGTGCCAGCAGCCCGGGAGGACTAGCGGGGGGAACGCAGTATTTT	CASSPGGLAGGTQYF
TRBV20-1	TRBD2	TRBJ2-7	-	TGCAGTGCTAGAGATAGGGAAAGTGAGATCGGGACTAGCGGGAGGGTCGCAGGCCCCTACGAGCAGTACTTC	CSARDRESEIGTSGRVAGPYEQYF
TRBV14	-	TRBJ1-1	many	TGTGCCAGCAGCCAAGACCTCATGAACACTGAAGCTTTCTTT	CASSQDLMNTEAFF
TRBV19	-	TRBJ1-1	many	TGTGCCAGTAGTATTAGAATCCACGTGAACACTGAAGCTTTCTTT	CASSIRIHVNTEAFF
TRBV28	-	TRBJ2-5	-	TGTGCCATGGGCCCCGGGCTCCTCTTC	CAMGPGLLF
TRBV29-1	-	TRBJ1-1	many	TGCAGCGCTAAAGGTCTCAGGGAAGCTTTCTTT	CSAKGLREAFF
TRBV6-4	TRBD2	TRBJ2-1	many	TGTGCCAGCAGTGACGGGGCTAGCGGGCCAAACAATGAGCAGTTCTTC	CASSDGASGPNNEQFF
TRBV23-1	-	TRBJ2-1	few	TGCGCCAGCAGTCAATTGGATGTCAATGAGCAGTTCTTC	CASSQLDVNEQFF
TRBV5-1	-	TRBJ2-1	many	TGCGCCAGCAGCTTCCAGGGTTTAGAGCAGTTCTTC	CASSFQGLEQFF
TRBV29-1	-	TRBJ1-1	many	TGCAGCGTAGTCCGGACAGACACTGAAGCTTTCTTT	CSVVRTDTEAFF
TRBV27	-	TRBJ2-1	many	TGTGCCAGCAGTCCGCCCTTGGCACAGGATGAGCAGTTCTTC	CASSPPLAQDEQFF
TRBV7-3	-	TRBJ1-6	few	TGTGCCAGCAGCTTATATCCCAATGGGGTTTCACCCCTCCACTTT	CASSLYPNGVSPLHF
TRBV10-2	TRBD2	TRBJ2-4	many	TGCGCCAGTACCGGGGGGGGCAAAAACATTCAGTACTTC	CASTGGGKNIQYF
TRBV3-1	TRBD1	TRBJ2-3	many	TGTGCCAGCAGCCAAGTTTTGGACAGGGATCATACGCAGTATTTT	CASSQVLDRDHTQYF